This TCR beta chain comes out of a study of T-cell memory formation after mild COVID-19. General study points: The appearance of some responding clones in pre-infection memory suggested that cross-reactive memory joined.

Per the germline V gene, CDR1 is SGHNT and CDR2 is YENEEA. V was pared by 4 bases and J by 6 bases, with 11 bases between. The CDR3 has 13 amino acids. 5'RACE with constant-segment primers yielded barcoded, UMI-tagged TCR alpha and TCR beta cDNA libraries. TCRdb re-analysed the 5' RACE reads in MiXCR, keeping a single row per CDR3 protein. The table lists about 340,000 distinct CDR3 sequences, over 13% of them singletons. This clonotype has more than one count but fewer than ten. The antigen is unknown. The sequenced sample consisted of PBMCs or a T cell subset sorted from them (not recorded which). The receptor was derived from a man younger than 35 who had mild COVID-19 (a few samples of this study predate the infection). Cell type and time point are not known. The chain recombines TRBV11-3 with TRBJ2-3; D remains ambiguous. The CDR3 spells CASSSRPADTQYF. The CDR3 DNA sequence: TGTGCCAGCAGCTCTCGACCCGCGGATACGCAGTATTTT.